A single sample is the source of the 3 T cell receptor beta chains below, sequenced in a study of control samples from healthy donors and cancer patients (dated by TCRdb to 2019 to 2021). Receptor amplification or capture employed the immunoSEQ multiplex PCR assay. Not all clones reach the TCRdb copy of this immuneACCESS table, which keeps in-frame sequences only. Checked studies attribute under half of the gap to unresolved V genes and leave the rest unexplained. The sample data list about 97,000 clones, and 92% of these were observed just once. 2% to 2.5% of the sample lies in the top ten. Sequenced material: blood. The source is a woman aged 18-29 years in good health.

The chain joins TRBV5-6 to TRBJ1-4, with 10 bases fitting TRBD1. The germline CDR1 and CDR2 sequences are SGHDT and YYEEEE. CDR3 length: 14 residues. V was clipped by 6 bases and J by 4 bases; unmatched bases: 3. Here the CDR3 DNA reads TGTGCCAGCACCGGGACAGGGGTTAATGAAAAACTGTTTTTT. This codes for CASTGTGVNEKLFF.

This clone was picked up one time. A read error may produce the germline difference seen at one junction end. Other DNA sequences in the sample encode the same CDR3. The CDR3, as DNA: TGCGCCAGCAGGTTTGATCGAGGACAGGGGAATCAGCCCCAGCATTTT. It specifies CASRFDRGQGNQPQHF. The genes are TRBV2 and TRBJ1-5; 9 bases are a match to TRBD1. The CDR3 spans 16 residues. Germline loops: CDR1 SNHLY, CDR2 FYNNEI.

In regard to this clone: This sample also contains other DNA sequences that code for the same CDR3. The chain recombines TRBV20-1 with TRBJ2-1; 7 bases align to TRBD2. The germline V gene has CDR1 DFQATT and CDR2 SNEGSKA (reference sequence). The CDR3 runs 14 residues. After removal of 3 bases from V and 4 bases from J, the junction contained 6 bases not matched to a gene. DNA for the CDR3: TGCAGTGCTAGTGGGCTAGCGGATTACAATGAGCAGTTCTTC. Its protein is CSASGLADYNEQFF.